Presented here are 22 T cell receptor beta chains from one specimen sequenced in a study of T and B cells in COVID-19 patients. TRB was amplified from about 260-540 ng of blood genomic DNA. Multiplex PCR with BIOMED2 TRB-A/B primer pools amplified TRB rearrangements. One entry per CDR3 protein, called by TCRdb with MiXCR from the multiplex PCR reads. The sample carries fewer than 8,500 distinct CDR3 sequences, 30% to 35% recorded once. Sequencing was carried out using blood. The receptors come from a human donor with active COVID-19.

This rearrangement joins TRBV5-4 to TRBJ1-1, with TRBD1 identical over 9 bases. The trim removed 4 bases at V and 0 bases at J, leaving 7 bases unmatched. Looked up from germline, CDR1 is SGHNT and CDR2 is YYREEE (reference sequence). There are 16 residues in the CDR3. In nucleotides, the CDR3 is TGTGCCAGCAGCCGGACAGGGGCGACCATGAACACTGAAGCTTTCTTT. It yields the protein CASSRTGATMNTEAFF. Full variable domain (remainder filled in from reference TRBV5-4 and TRBJ1-1): ETGVTQSPTHLIKTRGQQVTLRCSSQSGHNTVSWYQQALGQGPQFIFQYYREEENGRGNFPPRFSGLQFPNYSSELNVNALELDDSALYLCASSRTGATMNTEAFFGQGTRLTVV.

In DNA form, the CDR3 reads TGTGCCAGCAGCGCTACGACTAGCGGGGGACGCACAGATACGCAGTATTTT. This gives the protein CASSATTSGGRTDTQYF. The chain is built from TRBV2 and TRBJ2-3; 12 nucleotides line up with TRBD2. CDR3 length: 17 amino acids. Per germline, CDR1 SNHLY and CDR2 FYNNEI. Trimming at V came to 6 bases and at J to 1 base, leaving 8 bases not matched to a gene.

The V gene is TRBV29-1, the J gene TRBJ2-5, with 14 positions matching TRBD2. The CDR3 runs 17 residues. Germline V gives CDR1 SQVTM, CDR2 ANQGSEA. Trimming cost V 4 bases and J 5 bases; bases outside gene matches: 12. The CDR3 protein is CSVAAGLAGAGAETQYF. The DNA for the CDR3 is TGCAGCGTTGCCGCGGGACTAGCGGGGGCAGGGGCGGAGACCCAGTACTTC.

The V call is TRBV27, the J call TRBJ1-1; 7 nucleotides agree with TRBD1. With V trimmed by 5 bases and J by 7 bases, 13 bases remained unmatched. The CDR3 has 15 residues. Germline CDR1 MNHEY, CDR2 SMNVEV (reference sequence). CDR3 sequence: CASSTLTGRLGEAFF. The CDR3 DNA reads as TGTGCCAGCAGTACCCTGACAGGGCGATTAGGTGAAGCTTTCTTT.

The rearrangement uses TRBV6-1 and TRBJ1-5; unclear D gene. CDR1 and CDR2 (germline): MNHNS, SASEGT. The CDR3 is 17 residues long. V lost 6 bases and J lost 0, with 18 bases in between. CDR3 coding DNA: TGTGCCAGCAGCCCGGGCGTAGAGGTTTATAGCAATCAGCCCCAGCATTTT. This codes for CASSPGVEVYSNQPQHF.

The chain is built from TRBV20-1 and TRBJ2-1, with 9 bases lining up with TRBD2. V trimming: 3 bases; J trimming: 7 bases; junction bases outside the gene matches: 4. CDR1 and CDR2 (germline): DFQATT, SNEGSKA (reference sequence). The CDR3 has 13 residues. This chain's CDR3 is CSARPSGDNEQFF. The CDR3, as DNA: TGCAGTGCTAGGCCTAGCGGGGATAATGAGCAGTTCTTC.

This clonotype is medium-sized. The chain links TRBV12-3 or TRBV12-4 to TRBJ2-5; the D gene is possibly TRBD2 (6 bases). This CDR3 is 14 amino acids long. V shed 1 base and J shed 5 bases, with 11 bases lying between them. Here the CDR3 reads CASSLVGGGETQYF. The CDR3 region has the DNA TGTGCCAGCAGTTTAGTGGGGGGTGGGGAGACCCAGTACTTC.

This clonotype is categorized as medium-sized. V and J are TRBV19 and TRBJ2-3, with 8 bases matching TRBD1. This CDR3 has 14 amino acids. The germline CDR1 and CDR2 sequences are LNHDA and SQIVND (reference sequence). Trimming took 4 bases from V and 6 from J; bases not matched to a gene: 6. CDR3 nucleotides: TGTGCCAGTAGTACCTGGACAGGGTTTGATACGCAGTATTTT. Translating gives CASSTWTGFDTQYF.

The chain combines TRBV6-5 with TRBJ2-1, with a weak D call TRBD2 (5 bases). The CDR3 spans 14 residues. V dropped 10 bases and J dropped 4 bases, with 17 bases sitting between them. Germline-derived CDR1 and CDR2 are MNHEY and SVGAGI. CDR3 protein: CATHPGGLYNEQFF. CDR3 coding DNA: TGTGCCACCCACCCGGGCGGACTTTACAATGAGCAGTTCTTC.

The CDR3 region is CASSEALRAYEQYV. The CDR3, as DNA: TGTGCCAGCAGTGAAGCGCTCAGAGCCTACGAGCAGTACGTC. The chain couples TRBV6-4 to TRBJ2-7, with D hard to call. The CDR3 sequence is 14 residues long. V was shortened by 3 bases and J by 2 bases, with 11 bases between the two germline ends. The germline gives CDR1 MRHNA, CDR2 SNTAGT.

This chain joins TRBV12-3 or TRBV12-4 and TRBJ2-1; tentatively, D is TRBD1 or TRBD2 (5 bases each). The CDR3 totals 15 residues. Trimming removed 9 bases at V and 6 bases at J, with 21 bases between. The CDR3 nucleotides are TGTGCCAGTTCTGTCTCCCGGGGCTCGGCCAATGAGCAGTTCTTC. This encodes CASSVSRGSANEQFF.

V and J are TRBV24-1 and TRBJ1-1; TRBD1 aligns across 7 bases. Germline CDR1 is KGHDR and CDR2 is SFDVKD. The CDR3 has 15 amino acids. V shed 7 bases and J 1 base; nucleotides not matched to a gene: 8. The CDR3 protein is CATRGGNRGNTEAFF. The CDR3 region has the DNA TGTGCCACCAGAGGGGGAAACAGGGGGAACACTGAAGCTTTCTTT.

This clonotype was seen once. CDR3: CASSLMGNQPQHF. CDR3 nucleotide sequence: TGTGCCAGCAGCTTGATGGGGAATCAGCCCCAGCATTTT. The chain joins TRBV5-5 to TRBJ1-5; no clear D gene. The V and J ends lost 1 base and 4 bases respectively, with 6 bases between them. The CDR3 sequence is 13 residues long. Germline values: CDR1 SGHKS, CDR2 YYEKEE (reference sequence).

By frequency in the sample, this clonotype is medium-sized. The chain carries TRBV27 and TRBJ2-5, with a possible D match to TRBD2 (7 bases). The CDR3 runs to 14 residues. V was cut by 4 bases and J by 5 bases, with 14 bases left in between. CDR1 MNHEY and CDR2 SMNVEV come from the germline V gene (reference sequence). CDR3 sequence reads: CASSYGGRGETQYF. The DNA for the CDR3 is TGTGCCAGCAGTTACGGGGGGCGGGGGGAGACCCAGTACTTC.

The rearrangement joins TRBV18 to TRBJ1-1; D is unclear. This CDR3 region has 14 residues. Per the germline V gene, CDR1 is KGHSH and CDR2 is LQKENI. Trimming stripped 3 bases from V and 0 bases from J, with 8 bases between. The CDR3 is CASSPNRMNTEAFF. In nucleotides, the CDR3 is TGTGCCAGCTCACCCAACCGCATGAACACTGAAGCTTTCTTT. Using reference TRBV18 and TRBJ1-1 for the parts outside the CDR3, the full variable domain is NAGVMQNPRHLVRRRGQEARLRCSPMKGHSHVYWYRQLPEEGLKFMVYLQKENIIDESGMPKERFSAEFPKEGPSILRIQQVVRGDSAAYFCASSPNRMNTEAFFGQGTRLTVV.

This clonotype is medium-sized by share. The V and J genes are TRBV15 and TRBJ2-7; the D is unclear. The CDR3 runs 16 residues. The germline V and J ends were trimmed by 1 base and 0 bases, with 13 bases remaining between them. Germline CDR1 LNHNV, CDR2 YYDKDF (reference sequence). DNA of the CDR3: TGTGCCACCAGCAGAGTGGCCGGCGCACTCTCCTACGAGCAGTACTTC. Amino acid sequence: CATSRVAGALSYEQYF.

This clonotype is judged medium-sized. The chain couples TRBV29-1 to TRBJ2-4, with TRBD1 matching 8 bases. Germline V lookup: CDR1 SQVTM, CDR2 ANQGSEA. V was clipped by 7 bases and J by 9 bases; unmatched bases: 11. The CDR3 is made up of 13 amino acids. CDR3 sequence: CSARTGGNGIQYF. CDR3 sequence (DNA): TGCAGCGCTCGTACAGGGGGAAACGGCATTCAGTACTTC.

Relative to its sample, this clonotype is medium-sized. The genes are TRBV19 and TRBJ2-3; D unresolved. V dropped 6 bases and J dropped 3 bases, with 7 bases sitting between them. The CDR3 consists of 12 residues. From germline, CDR1 is LNHDA and CDR2 SQIVND (reference sequence). CDR3: CASSYQTDTQYF. CDR3 sequence (DNA): TGTGCCAGTAGCTACCAAACAGATACGCAGTATTTT. Together with reference TRBV19 and TRBJ2-3, the CDR3 gives the full variable domain: DGGITQSPKYLFRKEGQNVTLSCEQNLNHDAMYWYRQDPGQGLRLIYYSQIVNDFQKGDIAEGYSVSREKKESFPLTVTSAQKNPTAFYLCASSYQTDTQYFGPGTRLTVL.

This clonotype turned up a few times. This rearrangement joins TRBV7-2 to TRBJ2-2, with D uncertain. The CDR3 runs 15 residues. Germline-derived CDR1 and CDR2 are SGHTA and FQGNSA. Deletions cut 1 base from V and 3 bases from J, with 9 bases between. As DNA, the CDR3 is TGTGCCAGCAGCTTAGAAGGACCCTACACCGGGGAGCTGTTTTTT. Its protein product is CASSLEGPYTGELFF.

The J gene is TRBJ2-1, the V gene TRBV29-1; 7 positions agree with TRBD1. J gave up 1 base and V 4 bases, and 7 bases lay outside the gene matches. Germline-derived CDR1 and CDR2 are SQVTM and ANQGSEA. The CDR3 has 15 amino acids. CDR3 in DNA: TGCAGCGTTGCTTTTTGGGACAGTTCCTACAATGAGCAGTTCTTC. Its translation is CSVAFWDSSYNEQFF.

This clonotype was seen a few times. This rearrangement joins TRBV18 to TRBJ1-4, with 7 nucleotides matching TRBD1. In germline, CDR1 is KGHSH, CDR2 LQKENI. Trimming cost V 3 bases and J 5 bases; bases outside gene matches: 0. The CDR3 spans 13 residues. In DNA, the CDR3 is TGTGCCAGCTCACCGGGACAGAATGAAAAACTGTTTTTT. Amino acids: CASSPGQNEKLFF. The full variable domain, rest sourced from reference TRBV18 and TRBJ1-4, is NAGVMQNPRHLVRRRGQEARLRCSPMKGHSHVYWYRQLPEEGLKFMVYLQKENIIDESGMPKERFSAEFPKEGPSILRIQQVVRGDSAAYFCASSPGQNEKLFFGSGTQLSVL.

In this sample, this clonotype turned up a few times. The gene calls are TRBV7-6 and TRBJ2-7; the match to TRBD1 covers 9 bases. Germline loops: CDR1 SGHVS, CDR2 FNYEAQ. The CDR3 has 16 amino acids. V shed 4 bases, J shed 3 bases, and the junction held 10 bases outside the gene matches. In DNA form, the CDR3 reads TGTGCCAGCAGCTCGCCTCCGGGACAGGGAGTCTACGAGCAGTACTTC. It encodes CASSSPPGQGVYEQYF.